This T cell receptor (beta chain) was captured by sequencing in a study of blood T cells in healthy people across ages. Samples had at least 6.5 million PBMCs isolated from them. Study observations and caveats: A strong correlation was seen between TCR beta diversity and naive T cell percentage. Diversity of TCR beta per million T cells declined in a roughly linear way with age.

Next came a second PCR, run for 7 to 11 cycles, which used a sample-barcoded 5' primer along with a J-beta primer mix. Every cDNA molecule carried a tag from a template-switch adaptor bearing 12 random nucleotides. TCRdb re-analysed the 5' RACE reads in MiXCR, keeping a single row per CDR3 protein. The data hold under 800,000 distinct CDR3 sequences, with roughly 45% observed a single time. This clonotype was observed once. Its antigen is not identified. This may come from a read error, since a much larger clone is one base off. The V gene's germline CDR1 is SGHDN and CDR2 FVKESK. The CDR3 is 14 residues long. The germline V and J ends were trimmed by 0 bases and 0 bases, with 4 bases remaining between them.

This receptor was taken from a woman between 55 and 75 years old in good health. V and J are TRBV14 and TRBJ2-3; D gene uncertain. Sequenced sample: blood. CDR3 loop: CASSQDASTDTQYF. In nucleotides, the CDR3 is TGTGCCAGCAGCCAAGATGCCAGCACAGATACGCAGTATTTT.